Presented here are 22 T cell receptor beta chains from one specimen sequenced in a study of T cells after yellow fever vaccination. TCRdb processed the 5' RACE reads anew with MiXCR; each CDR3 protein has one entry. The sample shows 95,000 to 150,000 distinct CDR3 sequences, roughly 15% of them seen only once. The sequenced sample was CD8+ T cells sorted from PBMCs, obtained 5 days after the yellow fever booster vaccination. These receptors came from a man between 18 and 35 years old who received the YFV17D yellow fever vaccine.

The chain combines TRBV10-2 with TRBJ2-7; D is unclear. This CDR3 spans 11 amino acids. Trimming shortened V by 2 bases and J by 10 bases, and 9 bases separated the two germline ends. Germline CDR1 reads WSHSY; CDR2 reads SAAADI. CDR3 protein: CASSEHTSQYF. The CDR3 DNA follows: TGCGCCAGCAGTGAGCACACAAGTCAGTACTTC.

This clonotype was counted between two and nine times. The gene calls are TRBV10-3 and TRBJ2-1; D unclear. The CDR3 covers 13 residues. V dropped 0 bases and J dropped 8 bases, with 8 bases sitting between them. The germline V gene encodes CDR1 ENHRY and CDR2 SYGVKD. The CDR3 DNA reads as TGTGCCATCAGTGAGTCTGGCAGCCATGAGCAGTTCTTC. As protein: CAISESGSHEQFF.

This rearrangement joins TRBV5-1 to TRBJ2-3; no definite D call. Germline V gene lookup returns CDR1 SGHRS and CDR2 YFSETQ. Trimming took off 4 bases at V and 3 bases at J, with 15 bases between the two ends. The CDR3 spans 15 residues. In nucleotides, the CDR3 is TGCGCCAGCAGCCCCAGCCGGTTAAGGACAGATACGCAGTATTTT. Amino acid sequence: CASSPSRLRTDTQYF.

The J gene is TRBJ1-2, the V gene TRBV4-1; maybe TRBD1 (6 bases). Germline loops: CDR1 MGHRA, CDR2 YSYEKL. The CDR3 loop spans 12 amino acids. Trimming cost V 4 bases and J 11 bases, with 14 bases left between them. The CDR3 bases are TGCGCCAGCAGCCCGAAGCAAGGGGGTTACACCTTC. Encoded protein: CASSPKQGGYTF.

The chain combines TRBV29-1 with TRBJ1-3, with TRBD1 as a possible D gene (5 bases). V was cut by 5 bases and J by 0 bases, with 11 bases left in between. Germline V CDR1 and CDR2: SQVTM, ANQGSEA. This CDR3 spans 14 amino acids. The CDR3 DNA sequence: TGCAGCGTTATGCTGGGGCCCTCTGGAAACACCATATATTTT. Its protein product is CSVMLGPSGNTIYF.

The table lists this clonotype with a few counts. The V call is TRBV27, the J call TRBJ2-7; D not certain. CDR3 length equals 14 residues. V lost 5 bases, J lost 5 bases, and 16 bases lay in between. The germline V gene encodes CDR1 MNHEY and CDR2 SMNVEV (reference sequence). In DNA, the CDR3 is TGTGCCAGCAGTCCGAGACCCATTTACGACGAGCAGTACTTC. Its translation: CASSPRPIYDEQYF.

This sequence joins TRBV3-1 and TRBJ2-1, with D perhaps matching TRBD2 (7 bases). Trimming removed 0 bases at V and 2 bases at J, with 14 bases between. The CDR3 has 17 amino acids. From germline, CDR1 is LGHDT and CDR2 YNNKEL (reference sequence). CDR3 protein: CASSQELVGGPYNEQFF. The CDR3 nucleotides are TGTGCCAGCAGCCAAGAATTGGTGGGGGGGCCCTACAATGAGCAGTTCTTC.

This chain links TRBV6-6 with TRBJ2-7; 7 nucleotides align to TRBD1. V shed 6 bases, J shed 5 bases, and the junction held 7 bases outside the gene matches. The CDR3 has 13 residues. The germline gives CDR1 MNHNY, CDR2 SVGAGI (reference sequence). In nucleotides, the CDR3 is TGTGCCAGCAGATCACAGGGGATCAACGAGCAGTACGTC. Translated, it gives CASRSQGINEQYV.

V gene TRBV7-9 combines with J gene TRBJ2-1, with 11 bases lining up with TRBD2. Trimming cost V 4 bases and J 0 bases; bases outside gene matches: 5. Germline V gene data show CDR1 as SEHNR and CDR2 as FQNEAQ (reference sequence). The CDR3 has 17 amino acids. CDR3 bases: TGTGCCAGCAGCTCCGGGACTAGCGGTTTCTCCTACAATGAGCAGTTCTTC. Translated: CASSSGTSGFSYNEQFF. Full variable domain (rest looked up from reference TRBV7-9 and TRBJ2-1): DTGVSQNPRHKITKRGQNVTFRCDPISEHNRLYWYRQTLGQGPEFLTYFQNEAQLEKSRLLSDRFSAERPKGSFSTLEIQRTEQGDSAMYLCASSSGTSGFSYNEQFFGPGTRLTVL.

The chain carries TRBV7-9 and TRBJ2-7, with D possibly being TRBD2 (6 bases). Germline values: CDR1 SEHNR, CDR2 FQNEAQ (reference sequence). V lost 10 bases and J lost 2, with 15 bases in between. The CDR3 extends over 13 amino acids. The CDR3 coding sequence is TGTGCCACCAGATCGGGACTGACCTACGAGCAGTACTTC. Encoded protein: CATRSGLTYEQYF.

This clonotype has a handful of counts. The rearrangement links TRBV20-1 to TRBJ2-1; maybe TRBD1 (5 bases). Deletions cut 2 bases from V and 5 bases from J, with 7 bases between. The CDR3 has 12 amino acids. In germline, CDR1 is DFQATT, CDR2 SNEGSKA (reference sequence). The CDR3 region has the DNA TGCAGTGCTAGATTCAGGGACAATGAGCAGTTCTTC. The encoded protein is CSARFRDNEQFF.

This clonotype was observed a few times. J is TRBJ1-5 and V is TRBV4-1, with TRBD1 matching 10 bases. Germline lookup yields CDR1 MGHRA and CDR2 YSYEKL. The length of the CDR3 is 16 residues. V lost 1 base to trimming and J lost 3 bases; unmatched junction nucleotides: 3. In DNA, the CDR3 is TGCGCCAGCAGCCAAGTGGGGACAGGGGCCAATCAGCCCCAGCATTTT. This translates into CASSQVGTGANQPQHF.

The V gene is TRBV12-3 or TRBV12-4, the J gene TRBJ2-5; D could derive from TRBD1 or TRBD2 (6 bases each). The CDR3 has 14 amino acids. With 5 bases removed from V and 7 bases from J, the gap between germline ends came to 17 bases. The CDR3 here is CASSPLLGGGTQYF. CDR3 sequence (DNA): TGTGCCAGCAGTCCCCTACTAGGGGGAGGGACCCAGTACTTC.

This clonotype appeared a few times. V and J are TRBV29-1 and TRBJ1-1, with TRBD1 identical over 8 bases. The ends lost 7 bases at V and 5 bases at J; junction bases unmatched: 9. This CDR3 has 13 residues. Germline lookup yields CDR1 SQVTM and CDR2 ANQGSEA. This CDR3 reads CSAGQGMGTEAFF. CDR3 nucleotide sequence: TGCAGCGCCGGACAGGGAATGGGTACTGAAGCTTTCTTT.

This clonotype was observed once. The CDR3 protein is CASSLVHHSNQPQHF. In nucleotides, the CDR3 is TGTGCCAGCAGCTTGGTTCACCATAGCAATCAGCCCCAGCATTTT. V usage is TRBV5-5 and J usage is TRBJ1-5; the D is unclear. The ends were cut back, 0 bases at V and 0 bases at J, with 7 bases in the middle. Germline loops: CDR1 SGHKS, CDR2 YYEKEE (reference sequence). The CDR3 spans 15 residues.

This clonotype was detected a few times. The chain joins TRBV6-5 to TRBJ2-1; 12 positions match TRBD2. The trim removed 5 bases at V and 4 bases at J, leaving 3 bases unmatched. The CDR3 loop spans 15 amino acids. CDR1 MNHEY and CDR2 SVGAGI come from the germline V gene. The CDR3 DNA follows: TGTGCCAGCAGTGATGGGACTAGCGGGTACAATGAGCAGTTCTTC. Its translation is CASSDGTSGYNEQFF.

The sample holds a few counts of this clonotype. The CDR3 protein is CASSTLWTGVETQYF. As DNA, the CDR3 is TGTGCCAGCAGCACCCTATGGACAGGGGTAGAGACCCAGTACTTC. The J gene is TRBJ2-5, the V gene TRBV11-1, with TRBD1 identical over 9 bases. This CDR3 is built from 15 residues. The J segment lost 4 bases and the V segment lost 5 bases, leaving 8 bases of the junction unmatched. From germline, CDR1 is SGHAT and CDR2 FQDESV (reference sequence).

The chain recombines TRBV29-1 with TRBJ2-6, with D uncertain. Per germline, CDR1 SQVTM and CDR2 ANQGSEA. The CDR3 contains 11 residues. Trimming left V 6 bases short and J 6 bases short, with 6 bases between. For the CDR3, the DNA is TGCAGCGTGCCCGAGGCCAACGTCCTGACTTTC. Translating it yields CSVPEANVLTF.

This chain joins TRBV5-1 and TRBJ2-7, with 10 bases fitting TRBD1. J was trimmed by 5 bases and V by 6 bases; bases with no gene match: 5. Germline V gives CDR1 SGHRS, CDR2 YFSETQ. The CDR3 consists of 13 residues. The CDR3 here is CASTGTGAHEQYF. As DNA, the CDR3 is TGCGCCAGCACCGGGACAGGGGCCCACGAGCAGTACTTC. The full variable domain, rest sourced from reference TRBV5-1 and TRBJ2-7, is KAGVTQTPRYLIKTRGQQVTLSCSPISGHRSVSWYQQTPGQGLQFLFEYFSETQRNKGNFPGRFSGRQFSNSRSEMNVSTLELGDSALYLCASTGTGAHEQYFGPGTRLTVT.

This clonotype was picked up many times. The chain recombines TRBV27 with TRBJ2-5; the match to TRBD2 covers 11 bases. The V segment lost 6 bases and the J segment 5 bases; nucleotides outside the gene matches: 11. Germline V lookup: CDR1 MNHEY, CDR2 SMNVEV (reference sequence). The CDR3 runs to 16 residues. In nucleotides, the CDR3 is TGTGCCAGCAGGACCTATAGCGGGGGGGCCCGGGAGACCCAGTACTTC. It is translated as CASRTYSGGARETQYF.

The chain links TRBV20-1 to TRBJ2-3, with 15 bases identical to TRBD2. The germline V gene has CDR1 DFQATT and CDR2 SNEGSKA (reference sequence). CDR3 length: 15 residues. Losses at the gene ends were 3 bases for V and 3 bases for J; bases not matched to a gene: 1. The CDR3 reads CSARGTSGGTDTQYF. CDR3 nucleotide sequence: TGCAGTGCTAGGGGGACTAGCGGGGGGACAGATACGCAGTATTTT.

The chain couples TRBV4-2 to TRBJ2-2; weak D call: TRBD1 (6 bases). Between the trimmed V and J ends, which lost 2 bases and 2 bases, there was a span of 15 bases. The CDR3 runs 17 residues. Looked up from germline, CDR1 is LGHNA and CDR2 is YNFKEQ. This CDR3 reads CASSQRVPGQNTGELFF. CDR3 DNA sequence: TGTGCCAGCAGCCAAAGGGTGCCGGGACAAAACACCGGGGAGCTGTTTTTT.